This T cell receptor beta chain was recorded in a study of tissue T cells after allogeneic stem cell transplantation. Worth noting for this clone: Its antigen remains unknown.

Overall study findings and caveats: Some tissue clones might be persisting host cells; their alloreactivity or antigen specificity was not determined. Few T cell clones were shared across patients, but motif clusters showed tissue-specific shared signatures.

TCRbeta CDR3 was sequenced at survey depth with template counts. TCRdb's copy holds only in-frame clones and misses some; the assay was immunoSEQ multiplex PCR. Here the sample spans about 4,000 clones, around 74% being singletons. Germline assignment: CDR1 LGHDT and CDR2 YNNKEL (reference sequence). The CDR3 is 15 amino acids. V shed 1 base and J shed 0 bases, with 10 bases lying between them. Sequences were derived from left colon tissue, sampled at autopsy. The clonotype was recovered from a woman aged 18 to 55 with breast cancer. This sequence joins TRBV3-1 (or the pseudogene TRBV3-2) and TRBJ2-7; either TRBD1 or TRBD2 may fit D (6 bases each). CDR3 in amino acids: CASSQVGGRSYEQYF. DNA for the CDR3: TGTGCCAGCAGCCAAGTCGGGGGCCGCTCCTACGAGCAGTACTTC.